This T cell receptor (beta chain) emerged from a study of T cell repertoires in cytomegalovirus infection (dated by TCRdb to about 2019). Study-wide context: The peptide stimulations were aimed at well-studied HLA-B-restricted epitopes as well as recently identified HLA-C-restricted CMV epitopes, whose presentation resists viral immunomodulation. Donor HLA type was relevant to the analysis, because carriage of CMV infection together with the matching HLA type was indicated by public TCR beta signatures.

CDR1 and CDR2 are read off the germline V gene as SGHTA and FQGNSA. Its CDR3 holds 17 amino acids, cysteine through phenylalanine. Only CDR3 DNA remains: 51 bases, in frame from the first base. Trimming costs V 2 bases and J 7 bases, and their ends lie 18 bases apart. Data came from an Illumina HiSeq 1500. The raw public reads went through TCRdb reprocessing: fastp at Q25, MiXCR clone calling, in-frame beta chains kept. Rows are combined by CDR3 protein, so each entry shows the most common genes and DNA. This sample holds more than 300,000 distinct CDR3 sequences; approximately 35% were observed only once. Roughly 13% of the sample goes to the ten largest clones. Taken with the paper, the label for treatment or condition translates to: in vitro stimulation with specific CMV peptide epitopes to enrich CMV-specific T cells. In its sample, this clonotype was seen many times. What this receptor recognizes is not known. Base qualities are not at hand, and no much larger clone is one base apart.

Study-level results and caveats: In both this cohort and an independent roughly 350-donor cohort, the cumulative frequency of public TCR beta family members distinguished carriers of CMV infection plus the relevant HLA type. The ex vivo response was dominated by HLA-C-restricted CMV-specific TCR beta clonotypes, and the single most frequent clonotype in two of eight donors was supplied by these HLA-C-restricted clonotypes.

The specimen comprised cultured PBMCs, sampled from culture after CMV antigen stimulation. The chain uses TRBV7-2 and TRBJ1-6; the D gene lacks a confident call. The sequence came from a human donor in good health (CMV status not recorded). Some clones in this sample may be carry-over from other donors' samples. CDR3 reads: CASSLWGGRTSNSPLHF. The nucleotide sequence is given as TGTGCCAGCAGCTTATGGGGTGGGCGGACCTCGAATTCACCCCTCCACTTT.